This T cell receptor beta chain originates from a study of CD8+CD57+ T cells in acquired aplastic anemia. CDR3 length: 14 residues. Trimming removed 5 bases at V and 6 bases at J, with 11 bases between. In germline, CDR1 is SNHLY, CDR2 FYNNEI. In its sample, this clonotype was seen once. Its specificity is not known. The sequenced patients had an expansion of CD8+CD57+ cells seen by flow cytometry. Study conclusions and caveats: Overlap between patients and controls comprised roughly 28 CD8+ CDR3 sequences.

For CDR3 and TCR beta VDJ profiling, genomic DNA was the template used. TCRdb used MiXCR to reprocess the reads, holding one entry per CDR3 protein. The sample includes about 160,000 distinct CDR3 sequences, 45% to 50% of them seen just once. Sequenced input: sorted CD4+, CD8+, or CD8+CD57+ T cells (not recorded which) from PBMCs. The sequence came from a human donor with aplastic anemia. The chain recombines TRBV2 with TRBJ1-6; tentative D call: TRBD1 (5 bases). The DNA for the CDR3 is TGTGCCAGCAGTACGCAGGGTAGTAATTCACCCCTCCACTTT. It specifies CASSTQGSNSPLHF.